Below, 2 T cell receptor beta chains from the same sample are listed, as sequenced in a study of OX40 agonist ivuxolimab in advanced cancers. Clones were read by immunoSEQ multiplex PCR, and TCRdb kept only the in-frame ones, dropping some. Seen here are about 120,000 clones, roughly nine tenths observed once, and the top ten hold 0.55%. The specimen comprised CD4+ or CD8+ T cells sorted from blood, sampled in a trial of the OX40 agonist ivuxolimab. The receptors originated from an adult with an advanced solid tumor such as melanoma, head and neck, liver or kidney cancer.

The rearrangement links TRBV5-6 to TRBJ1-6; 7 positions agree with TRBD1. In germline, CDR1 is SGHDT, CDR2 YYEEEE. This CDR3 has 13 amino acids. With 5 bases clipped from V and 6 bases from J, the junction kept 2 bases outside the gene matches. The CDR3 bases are TGTGCCAGCAGGACAGGGCTTAATTCACCCCTCCACTTT. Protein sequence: CASRTGLNSPLHF.

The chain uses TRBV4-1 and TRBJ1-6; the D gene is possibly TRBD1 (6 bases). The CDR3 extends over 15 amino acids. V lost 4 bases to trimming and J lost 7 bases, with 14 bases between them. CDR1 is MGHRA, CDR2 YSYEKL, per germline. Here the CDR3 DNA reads TGCGCCAGCAGCCGACACGGACAGAGCAATTCACCCCTCCACTTT. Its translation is CASSRHGQSNSPLHF.